These T cell receptor beta chains were read from a single sample in a study of cytomegalovirus exposure and HLA in healthy donors. Produced via immunoSEQ multiplex PCR; TCRdb's table is partial and in-frame only. The sample contains 150,000 or so clones, 80% to 90% of which appear only once. The sequenced sample consisted of PBMCs. The receptors originated from a woman under 30 in good health and CMV-seronegative. Each CDR3 is given with its conserved first and last residue. A D gene is named only where the DNA matches it firmly.

D gene	V gene	J gene	CDR3 DNA	CDR3 protein
TRBD1	TRBV10-3	TRBJ2-7	TGTGCCATCAGTGAGAAAGGGGGACGGACAGGAAATTCCTACGAGCAGTACTTC	CAISEKGGRTGNSYEQYF
TRBD1	TRBV5-1	TRBJ2-7	TGCGCCAGCAGTGTGGGACAGGGGGCGGGCCCCTACGAGCAGTACTTC	CASSVGQGAGPYEQYF
-	TRBV18	TRBJ2-7	TGTGCCAGCTCAGCCACAGGACCCTACGAGCAGTACTTC	CASSATGPYEQYF
-	TRBV2	TRBJ1-4	TGTGCCTCCGGAGGGGCGGTCAGTAATGAAAAACTGTTTTTT	CASGGAVSNEKLFF
TRBD2	TRBV7-8	TRBJ2-3	TGTGCCAGCAGTCTCAGGACTAGCGGGAGCACAGATACGCAGTATTTT	CASSLRTSGSTDTQYF
-	TRBV28	TRBJ2-3	TGTGCCAGCAGTTTAGGCAGAGATACGCAGTATTTT	CASSLGRDTQYF
TRBD2	TRBV27	TRBJ2-5	TGTGCCAGCGGCTCATGGACTAGCGGGATAAAAGAGACCCAGTACTTC	CASGSWTSGIKETQYF
-	TRBV27	TRBJ2-5	TGTGCCAGTCGCCGATTAACAGGGAGAGGAGAGACCCAGTACTTC	CASRRLTGRGETQYF
-	TRBV18	TRBJ2-5	TGTGCCAGCTCACCATCTAACGGGGAGACCCAGTACTTC	CASSPSNGETQYF
TRBD1	TRBV27	TRBJ2-1	TGTGCCAGCAGCCGATCCGGACAGGGAAAGGTGGCCAATGAGCAGTTCTTC	CASSRSGQGKVANEQFF
TRBD2	TRBV5-1	TRBJ2-7	TGCGCCAGCAGCCCCACCGGCGGGAGGGTTGTATACGAGCAGTACTTC	CASSPTGGRVVYEQYF
TRBD1	TRBV28	TRBJ2-4	TGTGCCAGCACCTCTGGCCAGGGGGCAATATACATTCAGTACTTC	CASTSGQGAIYIQYF
-	TRBV6-5	TRBJ2-2	TGTGCCAGCACCCCACCGAGGGTTACCGGGGAGCTGTTTTTT	CASTPPRVTGELFF
TRBD2	TRBV9	TRBJ2-3	TGTGCCAGCAGCGGCGGGGGGGGCGCCGAGGTCCGCACAGATACGCAGTATTTT	CASSGGGGAEVRTDTQYF
-	TRBV9	TRBJ2-3	TGTGCCAGCAGCGCTCGTGGCCACGACACAGATACGCAGTATTTT	CASSARGHDTDTQYF
-	TRBV28	TRBJ1-5	TGTGCCAGCAGAGCGGCGCGGGGGGTTGTGGGGCCCCAGCATTTT	CASRAARGVVGPQHF
TRBD2	TRBV5-1	TRBJ2-7	TGCGCCAGCAGCGTGGGACTAGCGGGAACTCACATCTCCTACGAGCAGTACTTC	CASSVGLAGTHISYEQYF
-	TRBV5-5	TRBJ2-1	TGTGCCAGCAGCTTGACGGGGGACGGCTACAATGAGCAGTTCTTC	CASSLTGDGYNEQFF
TRBD1	TRBV7-9	TRBJ2-5	TGTGCCAGCAGCTTAGGGACAGGGGTTGGTGAGACCCAGTACTTC	CASSLGTGVGETQYF
TRBD1	TRBV18	TRBJ2-1	TGTGCCAGCTCACCAGGGACAGGGGGCCGAAATGAGCAGTTCTTC	CASSPGTGGRNEQFF
-	TRBV7-2	TRBJ2-1	TGTGCCAGCAGCTTAGGGACAATATGGTGGGAGCAGTTCTTC	CASSLGTIWWEQFF
-	TRBV11-2	TRBJ2-2	TGTGCCAGCAGCTTAAACGGACTTATGAGCACCGGGGAGCTGTTTTTT	CASSLNGLMSTGELFF
TRBD1	TRBV6-4	TRBJ2-7	TGTGCCAGCACCCCAACACAAGGACAGGGCCACTCCTACGAGCAGTACTTC	CASTPTQGQGHSYEQYF
-	TRBV5-1	TRBJ2-4	TGCGCCAGCAGCTTGGGGGCAGGGGATCGGGCCAAAAACATTCAGTACTTC	CASSLGAGDRAKNIQYF
-	TRBV7-2	TRBJ1-1	TGTGCCAGCAGCTTAGGGCCACGGAACACTGAAGCTTTCTTT	CASSLGPRNTEAFF